Each of the 21 T cell receptor beta chains below was sequenced from the same sample in a study of shared clonotypes between healthy human individuals. Generated by immunoSEQ multiplex PCR, the TCRdb table keeps only in-frame clones and is missing some. The sample carries 650,000 to 750,000 clones, roughly 78% recorded once. The sample taken for sequencing was memory CD4+ T cells sorted from blood. The subset was: CD45RA-negative fraction. These receptors were taken from a woman aged 25 to 39 in good health.

This clone was observed once. The same CDR3 arises from other DNA sequences in this sample as well. The V gene is TRBV18, the J gene TRBJ2-1; 11 bases fit TRBD2. V lost 2 bases and J lost 0; bases outside the gene matches: 0. Germline V gene sequence: CDR1 KGHSH, CDR2 LQKENI. The CDR3 spans 16 residues. CDR3 residues: CASSPTSGSSYNEQFF. In DNA form, the CDR3 reads TGTGCCAGCTCACCAACTAGCGGGAGCTCCTACAATGAGCAGTTCTTC. Variable domain in full (rest from reference TRBV18 and TRBJ2-1): NAGVMQNPRHLVRRRGQEARLRCSPMKGHSHVYWYRQLPEEGLKFMVYLQKENIIDESGMPKERFSAEFPKEGPSILRIQQVVRGDSAAYFCASSPTSGSSYNEQFFGPGTRLTVL.

The chain carries TRBV18 and TRBJ1-1; 8 positions match TRBD1. CDR3 length equals 14 residues. Germline V gene sequence: CDR1 KGHSH, CDR2 LQKENI. Losses at the gene ends were 3 bases for V and 3 bases for J; bases not matched to a gene: 3. In DNA form, the CDR3 reads TGTGCCAGCTCACCCGGACAGGGTTACACTGAAGCTTTCTTT. Translation: CASSPGQGYTEAFF.

This chain's CDR3 is CASSFTLLTSGGTSYEQYF. The CDR3, as DNA: TGTGCCAGCAGTTTCACTCTCTTGACTAGCGGGGGTACCTCCTACGAGCAGTACTTC. The chain carries TRBV27 and TRBJ2-7; 12 bases are a match to TRBD2. The CDR3 runs 19 residues. In germline, CDR1 is MNHEY, CDR2 SMNVEV (reference sequence). V lost 3 bases to trimming and J lost 0 bases; unmatched junction nucleotides: 12.

This clone was seen a handful of times. The CDR3, as DNA: TGTGCCACCAGCAGAGATCTGGATACGCAGTATTTT. Its translation: CATSRDLDTQYF. V and J are TRBV15 and TRBJ2-3; no clear D gene. The V gene's germline CDR1 is LNHNV and CDR2 YYDKDF (reference sequence). This CDR3 is 12 amino acids long. V shed 0 bases and J shed 6 bases, with 4 bases lying between them.

As concerns this clone: This could be a read error, since a much larger clone is one nucleotide away. Other DNA variants within this sample encode the same CDR3. The CDR3 reads CASSTGQGADTQYF. CDR3 DNA sequence: TGTGCCAGCAGCACCGGACAGGGGGCAGATACGCAGTATTTT. The chain links TRBV7-9 to TRBJ2-3; TRBD1 matches at 10 bases. The germline V gene encodes CDR1 SEHNR and CDR2 FQNEAQ (reference sequence). CDR3 size: 14 residues. With 5 bases clipped from V and 4 bases from J, the junction kept 3 bases outside the gene matches.

This clone was seen a few times. This chain connects TRBV11-2 to TRBJ2-1; 9 nucleotides agree with TRBD2. V trimming: 3 bases; J trimming: 9 bases; junction bases outside the gene matches: 6. The CDR3 loop spans 14 amino acids. CDR1 SGHAT and CDR2 FQNNGV come from the germline V gene. The CDR3: CASSLREGLGEQFF. The CDR3 bases are TGTGCCAGCAGCTTGCGGGAGGGCCTCGGTGAGCAGTTCTTC.

Comments on this clone: The sample carries other DNA sequences with the same CDR3. The CDR3 spells CASSPPLAGEDTQYF. CDR3 nucleotides: TGTGCCAGCTCACCACCACTAGCGGGGGAAGATACGCAGTATTTT. V gene TRBV18 combines with J gene TRBJ2-3; 11 nucleotides line up with TRBD2. The CDR3 runs to 15 residues. The V segment lost 0 bases and the J segment 5 bases; nucleotides outside the gene matches: 1. Germline V CDR1 and CDR2: KGHSH, LQKENI.

This clone was counted only a few times. V is TRBV5-1 and J is TRBJ1-6, with D possibly being TRBD1 (5 bases). Looked up from germline, CDR1 is SGHRS and CDR2 is YFSETQ. This CDR3 is 14 amino acids long. V was clipped by 0 bases and J by 8 bases, with 9 bases between them. CDR3 residues: CASSLVGDDSPLHF. The CDR3 DNA reads TGCGCCAGCAGCTTGGTAGGGGACGATTCACCCCTCCACTTT.

This clone was observed once. The J gene is TRBJ2-4, the V gene TRBV7-2; tentatively, D is TRBD2 (5 bases). This CDR3 is 15 amino acids long. Deletions cut 0 bases from V and 4 bases from J, with 10 bases between. Germline V gives CDR1 SGHTA, CDR2 FQGNSA. The chain's CDR3 is CASSLAAGSKNIQYF. CDR3 coding DNA: TGTGCCAGCAGCTTAGCCGCGGGCTCAAAAAACATTCAGTACTTC.

This clone was observed once. V usage is TRBV2 and J usage is TRBJ2-7; TRBD2 might be the D (6 bases). CDR1 is SNHLY and CDR2 is FYNNEI in the germline V gene. The CDR3 runs to 12 residues. V was shortened by 7 bases and J by 4 bases, with 11 bases between the two germline ends. The CDR3 region is CASNRGRYEQYF. Written as DNA, the CDR3 is TGTGCCAGCAATCGGGGGAGATACGAGCAGTACTTC.

Only one count was recorded for this clone. The chain is built from TRBV11-2 and TRBJ1-2; D remains unclear. Trimming took 5 bases from V and 5 from J, leaving 21 bases between them. This CDR3 contains 16 residues. Germline V lookup: CDR1 SGHAT, CDR2 FQNNGV. In DNA, the CDR3 is TGTGCCAGCAGCATTACCCCCGACATATCTTTTTATGGCTACACCTTC. Translation gives CASSITPDISFYGYTF.

V gene TRBV4-2 combines with J gene TRBJ2-3; D remains unclear. This CDR3 is 12 amino acids long. The germline V gene has CDR1 LGHNA and CDR2 YNFKEQ. The V gene lost 0 bases and the J gene lost 4 bases, with 2 bases spanning the gap. The CDR3 DNA reads as TGTGCCAGCAGCCAAGAGGCAGATACGCAGTATTTT. Protein: CASSQEADTQYF.

The chain combines TRBV1 with TRBJ2-7; the table names TRBD2, a call not compared with the DNA. TRBV1 is a pseudogene locus. The CDR3 spans 14 residues. CDR3 DNA: TGCACCAGCAGCCTGCCGGAGGAGGCTCACGAGCAGTACTTC. Its protein product is CTSSLPEEAHEQYF.

This clone was observed a few times. V is TRBV5-1 and J is TRBJ2-3; 7 positions match TRBD1. V shed 4 bases and J 4 bases; nucleotides not matched to a gene: 6. Germline CDR1 SGHRS, CDR2 YFSETQ. The length of the CDR3 is 14 residues. As DNA, the CDR3 is TGCGCCAGCAGCCCTCCAACAGGGGCAGATACGCAGTATTTT. Translating it yields CASSPPTGADTQYF.

Comment on this clone: Other DNA sequences in this sample translate to the same CDR3. The chain couples TRBV20-1 to TRBJ1-1, with no clear D. The CDR3 spans 11 residues. Germline CDR1 is DFQATT and CDR2 is SNEGSKA (reference sequence). V gave up 6 bases and J gave up 3 bases, with 8 bases separating them. The chain's CDR3 is CSADRDTEAFF. The CDR3 DNA reads TGCAGTGCCGACCGAGACACTGAAGCTTTCTTT.

This clone was seen only a few times. Other nucleotide sequences in the sample specify the same CDR3. The rearrangement uses TRBV7-2 and TRBJ2-3; D not resolved. The V end was cut by 6 bases, the J end by 6 bases, with 10 bases between. The CDR3 sequence is 12 residues long. Germline values: CDR1 SGHTA, CDR2 FQGNSA. The CDR3 bases are TGTGCCAGCAGTCATTACGGGGATACGCAGTATTTT. Its translation: CASSHYGDTQYF.

The CDR3, as DNA: TGTGCCAGCAGCTTAGCCCCTAGCGGGACGAGGAACAATGAGCAGTTCTTC. It specifies CASSLAPSGTRNNEQFF. The rearrangement links TRBV7-6 to TRBJ2-1; 9 bases line up with TRBD2. Germline V lookup: CDR1 SGHVS, CDR2 FNYEAQ. Trimming cost V 0 bases and J 5 bases; bases outside gene matches: 8. The CDR3 runs to 17 residues.

This sequence joins TRBV23-1 and TRBJ2-3, with TRBD1 identical over 10 bases. Being an ORF, TRBV23-1 has a function that is uncertain. J gave up 1 base and V 3 bases, and 4 bases lay outside the gene matches. The CDR3 sequence is 16 residues long. CDR3 sequence (DNA): TGCGCCAGCAGTCACCGACAGGGGGCGTGCACAGATACGCAGTATTTT. Protein: CASSHRQGACTDTQYF.

About this clone itself: The same CDR3 can be traced to other DNA sequences in this sample. The V gene is TRBV20-1, the J gene TRBJ2-3; the D is unclear. The germline gives CDR1 DFQATT, CDR2 SNEGSKA (reference sequence). V shed 4 bases and J shed 3 bases, with 5 bases lying between them. The CDR3 has 11 residues. The CDR3 sequence is CSATSTDTQYF. Here the CDR3 DNA reads TGCAGTGCTACCAGTACAGATACGCAGTATTTT.

The V call is TRBV5-6, the J call TRBJ2-7; possibly TRBD1 for D (6 bases). The CDR3 totals 15 residues. The V and J ends lost 0 bases and 3 bases respectively, with 13 bases between them. CDR1 and CDR2 (germline): SGHDT, YYEEEE. In DNA, the CDR3 is TGTGCCAGCAGCTTGGGTTACAGGGAGCTCTACGAGCAGTACTTC. It is translated as CASSLGYRELYEQYF.

As regards this clone: The sample holds other DNA sequences that translate to the same CDR3. This chain uses TRBV5-4 with TRBJ2-5; 9 bases match TRBD1. Germline V gene sequence: CDR1 SGHNT, CDR2 YYREEE (reference sequence). This CDR3 contains 15 residues. The trim removed 2 bases at V and 5 bases at J, leaving 7 bases unmatched. CDR3 nucleotides: TGTGCCAGCAGCTTTGGACAGGGGCCCGGGGAGACCCAGTACTTC. Translation: CASSFGQGPGETQYF.